These 21 T cell receptor beta chains were sequenced from one sample in a study of blood T cell repertoires in COVID-19. Sequenced by immunoSEQ multiplex PCR; TCRdb stores in-frame clones only, minus some. The repertoire holds tens of thousands of clones, with approximately 78% as singletons. The sequencing sample was made of peripheral blood. The origin of the receptors is a man aged 45-65 years with active or convalescent COVID-19.

This chain links TRBV6-1 with TRBJ1-2; weak D call: TRBD1 (6 bases). V was cut by 2 bases and J by 1 base, with 14 bases left in between. CDR3 length: 16 amino acids. CDR1 MNHNS and CDR2 SASEGT come from the germline V gene. Here the CDR3 DNA reads TGTGCCAGCAGTGAATCTTACAGGGCGGGTAACTATGGCTACACCTTC. It encodes CASSESYRAGNYGYTF.

V and J are TRBV3-1 (or the pseudogene TRBV3-2) and TRBJ2-5; 7 nucleotides align to TRBD1. Germline CDR1 is LGHDT and CDR2 is YNNKEL (reference sequence). The CDR3 contains 15 residues. V lost 0 bases and J lost 4; bases outside the gene matches: 5. The CDR3 region is CASSQEGGRTETQYF. CDR3 bases: TGTGCCAGCAGCCAAGAAGGGGGCCGAACAGAGACCCAGTACTTC.

The chain carries TRBV9 and TRBJ2-2, with 7 bases fitting TRBD1. CDR1 and CDR2 (germline): SGDLS, YYNGEE. CDR3 length equals 15 residues. V dropped 2 bases and J dropped 6; count of bases not matched to a gene: 7. As DNA, the CDR3 is TGTGCCAGCAGCGTTGACAGGGTTGAGGCCGGGGAGCTGTTTTTT. It yields the protein CASSVDRVEAGELFF.

The rearrangement links TRBV18 to TRBJ2-5; TRBD1 matches at 8 bases. Germline assignment: CDR1 KGHSH and CDR2 LQKENI. This CDR3 spans 13 amino acids. J gave up 6 bases and V 6 bases, and 6 bases lay outside the gene matches. For the CDR3, the DNA is TGTGCCAGCTCTCCGGGACAGGACCAGACCCAGTACTTC. Translated, it gives CASSPGQDQTQYF.

The chain has TRBV30 and TRBJ1-6; 9 positions agree with TRBD1. The CDR3 runs 14 residues. V lost 2 bases, J lost 10 bases, and 6 bases stayed unmatched. From germline, CDR1 is GTSNPN and CDR2 SVGIG (reference sequence). CDR3 residues: CAWSSGQGRSPLHF. Here the CDR3 DNA reads TGTGCCTGGAGTTCGGGACAGGGTCGGTCACCCCTCCACTTT.

The J gene is TRBJ2-2, the V gene TRBV29-1; the match to TRBD1 covers 9 bases. This CDR3 has 15 residues. Germline values: CDR1 SQVTM, CDR2 ANQGSEA. The CDR3 coding sequence is TGCGCGTTGAAAGATACAGGGGGCTTCTCCGGGGAGCTGTTTTTT. It specifies CALKDTGGFSGELFF.

The chain joins TRBV21-1 to TRBJ2-7; the table's D call, TRBD1, was not checked against the DNA. TRBV21-1 is a pseudogene. The CDR3 has 15 residues. CDR3 sequence (DNA): TGTGCCAGCAGCCTCAGAGGTCGAACAGGGGACGAGCAGTACTTC. Its protein product is CASSLRGRTGDEQYF.

The chain joins TRBV2 to TRBJ1-3, with D possibly being TRBD1 (6 bases). Trimming stripped 5 bases from V and 8 bases from J, with 13 bases between. CDR3 length equals 13 residues. CDR1 is SNHLY and CDR2 is FYNNEI in the germline V gene. The CDR3 is CASSQGPGDTIYF. CDR3 in DNA: TGTGCCAGCAGTCAGGGGCCCGGGGACACCATATATTTT.

The genes are TRBV20-1 and TRBJ1-1; D is undetermined. This CDR3 comprises 11 residues. V lost 4 bases, J lost 5 bases, and 8 bases lay in between. Per the germline V gene, CDR1 is DFQATT and CDR2 is SNEGSKA (reference sequence). CDR3 bases: TGCAGTGCTAACTCGTGGACTGAAGCTTTCTTT. Residues: CSANSWTEAFF.

The chain couples TRBV3-1 (or the pseudogene TRBV3-2) to TRBJ1-1; 7 positions match TRBD1. The CDR3 is 15 residues long. J lost 1 base, V lost 4 bases, and 6 bases had no gene match. From germline, CDR1 is LGHDT and CDR2 YNNKEL (reference sequence). The CDR3 reads CASSLPQGQNTEAFF. The CDR3 DNA follows: TGTGCCAGCAGCCTCCCACAGGGGCAGAACACTGAAGCTTTCTTT.

This chain's CDR3 is CSVVEQGATGELFF. The CDR3 DNA sequence: TGCAGCGTTGTAGAGCAGGGGGCGACCGGGGAGCTGTTTTTT. J is TRBJ2-2 and V is TRBV29-1; 8 positions agree with TRBD1. CDR3 size: 14 residues. From germline, CDR1 is SQVTM and CDR2 ANQGSEA. V shed 4 bases, J shed 5 bases, and the junction held 6 bases outside the gene matches.

This chain links TRBV10-3 with TRBJ2-7; 12 nucleotides match TRBD2. The V gene end was trimmed by 4 bases and the J gene end by 5 bases; junction bases not matched to a gene: 6. Germline CDR1 reads ENHRY; CDR2 reads SYGVKD. The CDR3 is 15 amino acids. The CDR3 bases are TGTGCCATCAGTGCACGGACTAGCGGGGACCACGAGCAGTACGTC. This codes for CAISARTSGDHEQYV.

CDR3: CSASVTPGTSGGVGTDTQYF. In DNA form, the CDR3 reads TGCAGTGCTAGTGTCACCCCCGGGACTAGCGGGGGGGTGGGCACAGATACGCAGTATTTT. This chain links TRBV20-1 with TRBJ2-3, with 16 positions matching TRBD2. Germline loops: CDR1 DFQATT, CDR2 SNEGSKA (reference sequence). Losses at the gene ends were 3 bases for V and 1 base for J; bases not matched to a gene: 13. The CDR3 spans 20 residues.

The J gene is TRBJ2-3, the V gene TRBV18, with 9 bases fitting TRBD2. The V segment lost 0 bases and the J segment 3 bases; nucleotides outside the gene matches: 1. This CDR3 region has 15 residues. Germline lookup yields CDR1 KGHSH and CDR2 LQKENI. CDR3 sequence: CASSPPSGGTDTQYF. DNA of the CDR3: TGTGCCAGCTCACCACCTAGCGGGGGAACAGATACGCAGTATTTT.

This sequence joins TRBV21-1 and TRBJ2-5; TRBD2, as called in the table, went unchecked against the DNA. TRBV21-1 is a recognized pseudogene. The CDR3 is 14 amino acids. The CDR3 region has the DNA TGTGCCAGCAGCTTAGGTCCTGAGGATACGACCCAGTACTTC. Translation: CASSLGPEDTTQYF.

The CDR3 nucleotides are TGTGCCAGCAGCCAGGACAGGGCCGGCGAGACCCAGTACTTC. Protein sequence: CASSQDRAGETQYF. The V call is TRBV2, the J call TRBJ2-5; 8 bases are a match to TRBD1. The CDR3 length is 14 residues. Germline V CDR1 and CDR2: SNHLY, FYNNEI. V lost 6 bases, J lost 5 bases, and 8 bases stayed unmatched.

The V and J genes are TRBV11-2 and TRBJ2-1; TRBD1 matches 7 bases. This CDR3 is built from 15 residues. J gave up 2 bases and V 5 bases, and 6 bases lay outside the gene matches. Per the germline V gene, CDR1 is SGHAT and CDR2 is FQNNGV. The CDR3 protein is CASSPSGQTYNEQFF. The CDR3 DNA reads TGTGCCAGCAGCCCGTCGGGACAGACCTACAATGAGCAGTTCTTC.

In this sample, this clone turned up once. The chain recombines TRBV29-1 with TRBJ2-6, with D hard to call. Looked up from germline, CDR1 is SQVTM and CDR2 is ANQGSEA. V lost 4 bases to trimming and J lost 1 base, with 5 bases between them. The CDR3 is 13 amino acids. CDR3: CSVAGSGANVLTF. For the CDR3, the DNA is TGCAGCGTTGCGGGTTCTGGGGCCAACGTCCTGACTTTC. Using reference TRBV29-1 and TRBJ2-6 for the parts outside the CDR3, the full variable domain is SAVISQKPSRDICQRGTSLTIQCQVDSQVTMMFWYRQQPGQSLTLIATANQGSEATYESGFVIDKFPISRPNLTFSTLTVSNMSPEDSSIYLCSVAGSGANVLTFGAGSRLTVL.

This clone was recorded a few times. The chain links TRBV3-1 (or the pseudogene TRBV3-2) to TRBJ2-7, with a possible D match to TRBD2 (6 bases). This CDR3 comprises 14 residues. The V gene lost 4 bases and the J gene lost 2 bases, with 12 bases spanning the gap. The V gene's germline CDR1 is LGHDT and CDR2 YNNKEL (reference sequence). The CDR3 nucleotides are TGTGCCAGCAGCCGCGGGGCAGGAGCCTACGAGCAGTACGTC. This encodes CASSRGAGAYEQYV.

In DNA form, the CDR3 reads TGTGCCAGCAGTGCTTTATCGGGACTCCCGATCTCTGGGGCCAACGTCCTGACTTTC. It specifies CASSALSGLPISGANVLTF. The V and J genes are TRBV6-1 and TRBJ2-6; the D gene is possibly TRBD2 (6 bases). The CDR3 is made up of 19 amino acids. Germline CDR1 and CDR2: MNHNS and SASEGT. Trimming took 4 bases from V and 0 from J, leaving 19 bases between them.

This clone has a single count. This sequence joins TRBV19 and TRBJ1-5; 7 bases line up with TRBD1. J was trimmed by 1 base and V by 5 bases; bases with no gene match: 5. CDR1 and CDR2 (germline): LNHDA, SQIVND (reference sequence). The CDR3 totals 15 residues. The CDR3 region has the DNA TGTGCCAGTAGTTTTGGACAGGCCAGCAATCAGCCCCAGCATTTT. Amino acid sequence: CASSFGQASNQPQHF.